These T cell receptor beta chains were read from a single sample in a study of blood T cell repertoires in COVID-19. Profiled with immunoSEQ multiplex PCR; TCRdb holds only in-frame clones, not every one. The sample lists about 160,000 clones; around 83% were seen once. What was sequenced was peripheral blood. These TCRs come from a man between 65 and 85 years old who had recovered from COVID-19. Both conserved end residues are part of each CDR3. D genes are given only for firm matches. Size tells how often a clone was seen (once, few, many) or the class of an expanded clone, and some rows leave it out.

clone_size	d_call	v_call	j_call	cdr3_aa	cdr3_nt
.	TRBD2	TRBV4-2	TRBJ2-1	CASSPAGGESNEQFF	TGTGCCAGCAGCCCAGCGGGAGGGGAAAGCAATGAGCAGTTCTTC
.	.	TRBV10-3	TRBJ2-2	CAINAGAISNTGELFF	TGTGCCATCAACGCGGGGGCAATTTCGAACACCGGGGAGCTGTTTTTT
.	.	TRBV7-9	TRBJ2-5	CASSSQETQYF	TGTGCCAGCAGCTCACAAGAGACCCAGTACTTC
.	TRBD2	TRBV6-2/TRBV6-3	TRBJ2-5	CASSRSGSQETQYF	TGTGCCAGCAGTCGTAGCGGGAGCCAAGAGACCCAGTACTTC
.	TRBD2	TRBV4-1	TRBJ2-1	CASGPGLASYNEQFF	TGCGCCAGCGGACCGGGACTAGCGAGCTACAATGAGCAGTTCTTC
.	TRBD1	TRBV5-1	TRBJ1-2	CASSSGQGLIYGYTF	TGCGCCAGCAGCTCGGGACAGGGGCTGATCTATGGCTACACCTTC
.	TRBD2	TRBV24-1	TRBJ2-5	CATSDSGLAGAYQETQYF	TGTGCCACCAGTGACTCGGGACTAGCGGGAGCGTACCAAGAGACCCAGTACTTC
once	TRBD1	TRBV2	TRBJ1-2	CASSGGQKYGYTF	TGTGCCAGCAGTGGGGGACAGAAGTATGGCTACACCTTC
few	.	TRBV28	TRBJ1-2	CASSLFGEGYGYTF	TGTGCCAGCAGTTTGTTCGGGGAGGGCTATGGCTACACCTTC
.	.	TRBV15	TRBJ2-1	CATSRVSGNEQFF	TGTGCCACCAGCAGAGTTTCGGGCAATGAGCAGTTCTTC
.	.	TRBV7-2	TRBJ2-7	CASSLGTEYEQYF	TGTGCCAGCAGCTTAGGGACAGAGTACGAGCAGTACTTC
.	TRBD1	TRBV4-1	TRBJ2-1	CASSQAIPRTGRFYNEQFF	TGCGCCAGCAGCCAAGCCATACCCCGGACAGGGCGATTCTACAATGAGCAGTTCTTC
once	.	TRBV2	TRBJ2-2	CASILLADAGELFF	TGTGCCAGCATTCTCCTAGCAGACGCCGGGGAGCTGTTTTTT
.	.	TRBV24-1	TRBJ2-1	CATSDRRGGVGDEQFF	TGTGCCACCAGTGATCGTCGAGGGGGAGTGGGAGATGAGCAGTTCTTC
.	.	TRBV19	TRBJ1-5	CASLGQFNQPQHF	TGTGCCAGCTTGGGACAATTCAATCAGCCCCAGCATTTT
.	.	TRBV7-2	TRBJ1-1	CASSYDRNTEAFF	TGTGCCAGCAGCTACGACAGAAACACTGAAGCTTTCTTT
once	TRBD1	TRBV4-1	TRBJ2-1	CASSQVPTGVGSYNEQFF	TGCGCCAGCAGCCAAGTCCCGACAGGGGTCGGCTCCTACAATGAGCAGTTCTTC
.	.	TRBV6-5	TRBJ1-1	CASSYRQGHTEAFF	TGTGCCAGCAGTTATCGGCAGGGGCACACTGAAGCTTTCTTT
few	TRBD2	TRBV6-5	TRBJ2-7	CASSRSSGSSYEQYF	TGTGCCAGCAGTAGATCTAGCGGGAGCTCCTACGAGCAGTACTTC
.	TRBD1	TRBV4-3	TRBJ1-6	CASSQDTDRNNSPLHF	TGCGCCAGCAGCCAAGATACGGACAGGAATAATTCACCCCTCCACTTT
.	TRBD2	TRBV5-4	TRBJ2-2	CASRTGTSTGTGELFF	TGTGCCAGCAGAACCGGGACTAGTACGGGCACCGGGGAGCTGTTTTTT
.	TRBD1	TRBV18	TRBJ2-2	CASSPLRTGYNTGELFF	TGTGCCAGCTCACCACTCCGGACAGGGTATAACACCGGGGAGCTGTTTTTT
.	TRBD1	TRBV19	TRBJ2-3	CASSFRDRGSDTQYF	TGTGCCAGTAGTTTCCGGGACAGGGGATCAGATACGCAGTATTTT
.	.	TRBV11-2	TRBJ1-3	CASSLSGTETDF	TGTGCCAGCAGCTTATCTGGAACAGAGACGGATTTT
.	.	TRBV2	TRBJ2-3	CASREGIRDTQYF	TGTGCCAGCAGGGAGGGGATTAGAGATACGCAGTATTTT
.	TRBD1	TRBV19	TRBJ2-5	CATGDRGPGETQYF	TGTGCCACTGGGGACAGGGGGCCGGGAGAGACCCAGTACTTC
once	TRBD1	TRBV5-1	TRBJ1-2	CASSLGTGVNYGYTF	TGCGCCAGCAGCTTGGGGACAGGGGTTAACTATGGCTACACCTTC
.	TRBD2	TRBV30	TRBJ2-7	CAWSVSATSGSYEQYF	TGTGCCTGGAGTGTATCGGCGACTAGCGGGAGCTACGAGCAGTACTTC
.	.	TRBV3-1/TRBV3-2	TRBJ2-5	CASSQVEQTQYF	TGTGCCAGCAGCCAAGTTGAGCAGACCCAGTACTTC
.	TRBD2	TRBV10-3	TRBJ2-7	CAISTTSASISYEQYF	TGTGCCATCAGTACGACTAGCGCATCAATTTCCTACGAGCAGTACTTC
few	.	TRBV6-1	TRBJ1-1	CASSDDREAFF	TGTGCCAGCAGTGATGACAGGGAAGCTTTCTTT
once	.	TRBV6-6	TRBJ2-5	CASSYPKETQYF	TGTGCCAGCAGTTACCCAAAAGAGACCCAGTACTTC
.	.	TRBV6-5	TRBJ1-5	CASSYTRGSNQPQHF	TGTGCCAGCAGTTACACGCGGGGAAGCAATCAGCCCCAGCATTTT
.	.	TRBV7-6	TRBJ2-3	CASSLGVRGSDTQYF	TGTGCCAGCAGCTTAGGTGTCAGGGGATCAGATACGCAGTATTTT
.	TRBD2	TRBV5-1	TRBJ2-5	CASSPLLAGGGGETQYF	TGCGCCAGCAGCCCCCTCCTAGCGGGAGGGGGGGGAGAGACCCAGTACTTC
.	.	TRBV4-1	TRBJ2-3	CASSQGATETDTQYF	TGCGCCAGCAGCCAGGGGGCTACGGAGACAGATACGCAGTATTTT
.	.	TRBV3-1/TRBV3-2	TRBJ1-5	CASSFGNQPQHF	TGTGCCAGCAGCTTCGGGAATCAGCCCCAGCATTTT
.	.	TRBV7-8	TRBJ1-5	CASSDGYRMNSNQPQHF	TGTGCCAGCAGCGACGGGTACAGGATGAATAGCAATCAGCCCCAGCATTTT
.	TRBD2	TRBV4-2	TRBJ2-1	CASSQDVRSGSEFF	TGTGCCAGCAGCCAAGATGTGAGGAGCGGGAGTGAGTTCTTC
.	.	TRBV7-9	TRBJ2-7	CASSPVAGLTYEQYF	TGTGCCAGCAGCCCCGTGGCGGGATTAACCTACGAGCAGTACTTC
once	TRBD1	TRBV5-1	TRBJ2-7	CASSLGGGRGYEQYF	TGCGCCAGCAGCTTGGGAGGGGGCAGGGGGTACGAGCAGTACTTC
.	.	TRBV2	TRBJ1-2	CASYSRGYGYTF	TGTGCCAGCTACTCCCGCGGGTATGGCTACACCTTC
.	.	TRBV7-2	TRBJ1-1	CASSLDFNTEAFF	TGTGCCAGCAGCTTAGACTTTAACACTGAAGCTTTCTTT
.	TRBD1	TRBV11-2	TRBJ1-4	CASSLEAGGSNEKLFF	TGTGCCAGCAGCTTAGAGGCAGGGGGCTCTAATGAAAAACTGTTTTTT
.	.	TRBV2	TRBJ2-2	CASSNRNTGELFF	TGTGCCAGCAGCAACAGAAACACCGGGGAGCTGTTTTTT
.	TRBD1	TRBV27	TRBJ2-6	CASSFRGAQGAFGGANVLTF	TGTGCCAGCAGTTTCAGGGGGGCCCAGGGGGCCTTTGGTGGGGCCAACGTCCTGACTTTC
few	.	TRBV10-1	TRBJ1-1	CASSERAFTSEAFF	TGCGCCAGCAGTGAGAGAGCATTCACCTCTGAAGCTTTCTTT
.	TRBD1	TRBV19	TRBJ2-2	CASSIGGQGNTGELFF	TGTGCCAGTAGTATTGGGGGACAGGGGAACACCGGGGAGCTGTTTTTT
.	TRBD1	TRBV28	TRBJ1-1	CASSFLSQGVNTEAFF	TGTGCCAGCAGTTTCTTATCCCAGGGGGTTAACACTGAAGCTTTCTTT
.	TRBD2	TRBV7-3	TRBJ2-2	CASSPRGLAGAGELFF	TGTGCCAGCAGCCCCCGGGGGCTAGCGGGAGCCGGGGAGCTGTTTTTT
.	.	TRBV28	TRBJ2-3	CASSLPIQGTRLARADTQYF	TGTGCCAGCAGTTTACCAATTCAGGGCACGCGTCTAGCGCGGGCAGATACGCAGTATTTT
.	TRBD2	TRBV2	TRBJ2-1	CASAVRTSNNEQFF	TGTGCCAGCGCCGTAAGGACTAGCAACAATGAGCAGTTCTTC
.	.	TRBV24-1	TRBJ2-1	CATSDLAQREQFF	TGTGCCACCAGTGATCTTGCGCAGCGTGAGCAGTTCTTC
.	TRBD2	TRBV24-1	TRBJ2-2	CATSDPLTSGSNTGELFF	TGTGCCACCAGTGACCCCCTAACTAGCGGTTCGAACACCGGGGAGCTGTTTTTT
.	.	TRBV30	TRBJ2-2	CAWILQGPGELFF	TGTGCCTGGATATTACAGGGTCCCGGGGAGCTGTTTTTT
.	TRBD2	TRBV7-2	TRBJ2-7	CASSPGGGGTLAEQYF	TGTGCCAGCAGCCCGGGCGGCGGGGGAACCCTGGCCGAGCAGTACTTC
.	TRBD2	TRBV9	TRBJ2-1	CASSEYMTGGPDEQFF	TGTGCCAGCAGCGAATATATGACGGGAGGGCCGGATGAGCAGTTCTTC
once	TRBD1	TRBV29-1	TRBJ1-4	CSVDGDRGGEKLFF	TGCAGCGTTGACGGGGACAGGGGGGGAGAAAAACTGTTTTTT